This entry concerns a single T cell receptor beta chain. Its cognate antigen has yet to be identified. It has no much larger one-base neighbor in the sample; base qualities were not kept. The germline V gene sets CDR1 to SGHRS and CDR2 to YFSETQ. Measured from the cysteine to the phenylalanine, the CDR3 is 18 residues long. Only the CDR3 region is kept as DNA, spanning 54 bases read in frame from base 1. Trimming takes 2 bases off V and 0 bases off J; junction bases not matched to a gene: 8. The data are from a study of Ad26.COV2.S vaccination and SARS-CoV-2 variants (dated by TCRdb to the early 2020s). With regard to the full study: Donors in the vaccine arm were drawn from COV1001, a phase I-IIa trial of Ad26.COV2.S in healthy adults that was multicentre, randomized, double-blind and placebo-controlled. Investigators did not know the trial group allocation while performing experiments and assessing outcomes. The specificity and breadth of SARS-CoV-2-reactive T cell receptors after Ad26.COV2.S vaccination were assessed by TCRbeta repertoire sequencing. A total of roughly 30 samples were included in the TCR-sequenced set, comprising around 20 Ad26.COV2.S vaccine recipients, 5 placebo recipients and 8 SARS-CoV-2 convalescent individuals. Participants in the trial were split at random into five groups of five each, receiving low-dose or high-dose Ad26.COV2.S once or twice, or else placebo on both occasions. Ad26.COV2.S was given intramuscularly at 5x10^10 or 1x10^11 viral particles, as a single shot or as two shots 56 days apart. The research as a whole found: After vaccination, substantial breadth of spike-specific CD8+ and CD4+ T cell responses was reported. Ad26.COV2.S recipients had higher spike-specific TCR breadth than placebo recipients (P = 0.0014). It was noted by the authors that total T cell responses may have been underestimated by the TCR breadth and depth analyses. Comparable non-spike TCR breadth was observed between vaccine and placebo recipients, consistent with only spike being contained in the vaccine. The study lacked the statistical power to compare responses across vaccine doses or regimens.

The immunoSEQ Assay was used to sequence TCRbeta CDR3 regions. After extraction, genomic DNA underwent amplification by bias-controlled multiplex PCR, followed by high-throughput sequencing. The paper's processing steps were these. Collapsing and filtering of sequences were performed to quantify the absolute abundance of each unique TCRbeta CDR3 region. Usable DNA was measured by amplifying reference genes present in all nucleated cells, and TCRbeta template counts were normalized to that usable DNA to estimate T cell fraction. Repertoire TCRs were annotated as SARS-CoV-2-specific when V gene, CDR3 amino acid sequence and J gene were exactly matched to a known reactive TCR set. MIRA supplied the reference SARS-CoV-2 TCR set, which was filtered for enrichment in COVID-19-positive ImmuneCODE repertoires so that public or cross-reactive TCRs were removed. Using the MIRA antigens, annotated TCRs were further analysed by specific ORF or by position within an ORF. Breadth was defined as the number of annotated unique rearrangements divided by the total number of unique productive rearrangements, and depth was defined as the summed frequency of the annotated unique rearrangements. Two-sided Wilcoxon rank-sum tests were used to compare TCR breadth between groups. As stored in TCRdb, this immuneACCESS dataset retains in-frame rearrangements with V and J assigned. A fraction of the clones does not appear; measured against another copy, unresolved V genes explain less than half of the discrepancy, and the remainder lacks a known reason. The DNA was the basis for D and trimming; V, J and clone size are from that table. This sample has more than 300,000 clones in its table, and around 89% of those were observed once. The ten largest clones add up to around 6.4% of the sample.

The treatment or condition label, as the study defines it: around 19 received Ad26.COV2.S at low or high dose, single or two shots; about 5 received placebo; per-sample allocation not given. Repertoires of vaccine and placebo recipients were sequenced from samples collected on day 63 after the first injection. In Cohort 1b, about 25 adults aged 18-55 years were enrolled at a single site in Boston, USA, between 29 July and 7 August 2020. Ad26.COV2.S was a replication-incompetent adenovirus type 26 vector that expressed a prefusion-stabilized SARS-CoV-2 spike protein derived from the original Wuhan strain.

The rearrangement joined TRBV5-1 to TRBJ2-3; the junction holds 11 bases that match TRBD2. The source was peripheral blood, collected in a trial of Ad26.COV2.S vaccine versus placebo. The sequence derives from a person between 18 and 59 years old who received the Ad26.COV2.S COVID-19 vaccine or a placebo. The bases read TGCGCCAGCAGCTTCGGGACCGGGACTAGCGGTAGCACAGATACGCAGTATTTT. Its translation reads: CASSFGTGTSGSTDTQYF.